Each of the 28 T cell receptor beta chains below was sequenced from the same sample in a study of Graves' ophthalmopathy and Graves' hyperthyroidism. RNA transcripts yielded amplified TCR beta CDR3 regions. HTBI primers served in a first-round RT-PCR, which a second-round multiplex PCR followed. TCRdb recomputed calls from the multiplex PCR reads with MiXCR, one row per CDR3 protein. Of 650,000 to 900,000 distinct CDR3 sequences detected, roughly two fifths appear once; the ten largest clones hold 40% to 55%. Sequences were obtained from peripheral blood. These receptor sequences come from an adult man with Graves' ophthalmopathy.

Concerning this clonotype itself: Relative to the germline gene, one junction end is altered; a read error may explain this. The chain carries TRBV7-9 and TRBJ2-2; weak D call: TRBD2 (5 bases). The CDR3 sequence is 12 residues long. Germline CDR1 SEHNR, CDR2 FQNEAQ (reference sequence). The chain's CDR3 is CARSGYTGELFF. CDR3 coding DNA: TGTGCCCGCAGCGGATACACCGGGGAGCTGTTTTTT.

About this clonotype itself: This clone may be a read error of a much larger clone one base away. The chain uses TRBV12-3 or TRBV12-4 and TRBJ1-2; 8 nucleotides line up with TRBD1. The CDR3 is 12 amino acids. Unmatched junction bases numbered 10, after V lost 5 bases and J lost 14 bases. The CDR3 nucleotides read TGTGCCAGCAGTGGGGGAACAGGGGGGAAAACCTTC. It specifies CASSGGTGGKTF.

This clonotype was counted between two and nine times. V usage is TRBV2 and J usage is TRBJ2-5; D is unresolved. V lost 4 bases to trimming and J lost 5 bases, with 14 bases between them. This CDR3 has 14 residues. Looked up from germline, CDR1 is SNHLY and CDR2 is FYNNEI. CDR3 nucleotide sequence: TGTGCCAGCAGTGGGACCGGAAAAGCGGAGACCCAGTACTTC. This encodes CASSGTGKAETQYF.

As regards this clonotype: Likely a read error: the CDR3 ends without its conserved phenylalanine or tryptophan. It is unclear where the CDR3 begins or ends on the DNA, so no DNA is shown, and the CDR3 is as TCRdb lists it. The chain recombines TRBV25-1 with TRBJ1-1. CDR1 MGHDK and CDR2 SYGVNS come from the germline V gene. A total of 9 residues make up the CDR3, ends included. The CDR3 loop is CASSETLLA.

This clonotype was found many times. The chain combines TRBV7-9 with TRBJ1-3; 7 nucleotides line up with TRBD1. The ends lost 5 bases at V and 2 bases at J; junction bases unmatched: 6. Per the germline V gene, CDR1 is SEHNR and CDR2 is FQNEAQ (reference sequence). CDR3 length: 15 residues. The CDR3 DNA follows: TGTGCCAGCAGCCTAGGAACAGGGGCTGGAAACACCATATATTTT. Translation gives CASSLGTGAGNTIYF.

This clonotype was counted a few times. This chain links TRBV7-2 with TRBJ2-5, with TRBD1 matching 8 bases. Germline values: CDR1 SGHTA, CDR2 FQGNSA. This CDR3 comprises 13 residues. Unmatched junction bases numbered 4, after V lost 5 bases and J lost 5 bases. Here the CDR3 reads CASSPRDRETQYF. Here the CDR3 DNA reads TGTGCCAGCAGCCCCCGGGACAGGGAGACCCAGTACTTC.

The chain combines TRBV5-1 with TRBJ1-1; D ambiguous. The germline V gene encodes CDR1 SGHRS and CDR2 YFSETQ. The CDR3 sequence is 15 residues long. V was pared by 3 bases and J by 0 bases, with 12 bases between. The CDR3, as DNA: TGCGCCAGCAGCTCGGGAGGTCAGTTGAACACTGAAGCTTTCTTT. Its protein is CASSSGGQLNTEAFF.

The chain combines TRBV20-1 with TRBJ1-1; no firm D call. The CDR3 has 14 residues. Germline CDR1 and CDR2: DFQATT and SNEGSKA (reference sequence). The V gene lost 3 bases and the J gene lost 5 bases, with 16 bases spanning the gap. The CDR3 region has the DNA TGCAGTGCTAGTCCTTTCGTGGAGGATACTGAAGCTTTCTTT. Its protein product is CSASPFVEDTEAFF.

This clonotype was seen only a few times. The genes are TRBV6-5 and TRBJ1-2, with a tentative D call TRBD1 (5 bases). In germline, CDR1 is MNHEY, CDR2 SVGAGI. The CDR3 is 14 residues long. Trimming took 7 bases from V and 3 from J, leaving 15 bases between them. CDR3 region: CASTFGGSDYGYTF. CDR3 DNA sequence: TGTGCCAGCACCTTCGGGGGGTCCGACTATGGCTACACCTTC.

The J gene is TRBJ1-5, the V gene TRBV20-1; no firm D call. Per the germline V gene, CDR1 is DFQATT and CDR2 is SNEGSKA (reference sequence). V lost 5 bases to trimming and J lost 4 bases, with 15 bases between them. The CDR3 covers 14 residues. The CDR3 region is CSAPPGSTNQPQHF. CDR3 sequence (DNA): TGCAGTGCTCCCCCGGGGTCGACAAATCAGCCCCAGCATTTT.

This clonotype came up a few times. This rearrangement joins TRBV12-3 or TRBV12-4 to TRBJ2-7; no definite D call. V lost 6 bases and J lost 6, with 15 bases in between. This CDR3 has 13 residues. The CDR3: CASSSDGSAEQYF. In nucleotides, the CDR3 is TGTGCCAGCAGCTCGGACGGATCGGCCGAGCAGTACTTC.

This clonotype was counted ten times or more. V and J are TRBV6-5 and TRBJ1-1, with D maybe TRBD1 (5 bases). Germline V CDR1 and CDR2: MNHEY, SVGAGI. Deletions cut 0 bases from V and 6 bases from J, with 11 bases between. The CDR3 is 14 residues long. The CDR3 nucleotides read TGTGCCAGCAGTTACTCCCGGGACTTGGCTGAAGCTTTCTTT. Translating gives CASSYSRDLAEAFF.

The chain is built from TRBV15 and TRBJ1-2, with D possibly TRBD1 on 6 matching bases. Trimming removed 1 base from V and 6 bases from J, with 30 bases in between. Germline V gives CDR1 LNHNV, CDR2 YYDKDF (reference sequence). There are 20 residues in the CDR3. In nucleotides, the CDR3 is TGTGCCACCAGCAGAGTGTGCGAGAGGTGGAGCGTACAGGGTTTAGATGGCTACACCTTC. Its protein product is CATSRVCERWSVQGLDGYTF.

The V gene is TRBV7-3, the J gene TRBJ2-7; the D gene is possibly TRBD2 (6 bases). The CDR3 sequence is 14 residues long. Germline V CDR1 and CDR2: SGHTA, FQGTGA. V dropped 0 bases and J dropped 7 bases, with 13 bases sitting between them. CDR3 bases: TGTGCCAGCAGCTTAACCCCTCGGGAGAGGGAGCAGTACTTC. Protein sequence: CASSLTPREREQYF.

In nucleotides, the CDR3 is TGCAGCGTTGAAGTAGGGTGGGCTTTCTTT. It specifies CSVEVGWAFF. This rearrangement joins TRBV29-1 to TRBJ1-1; D remains unclear. Germline CDR1 SQVTM, CDR2 ANQGSEA. V lost 1 base and J 11 bases, leaving 8 bases between the germline ends. The CDR3 loop spans 10 amino acids.

This clonotype came up many times. The gene calls are TRBV7-8 and TRBJ1-1; possibly TRBD1 for D (6 bases). This CDR3 is built from 16 residues. Per germline, CDR1 SGHVS and CDR2 FQNEAQ. V lost 5 bases to trimming and J lost 1 base, with 17 bases between them. In DNA form, the CDR3 reads TGTGCCAGCAGCCTTGGAGGGGTAGGGGGGAACACTGAAGCTTTCTTT. This gives the protein CASSLGGVGGNTEAFF.

The chain couples TRBV10-3 to TRBJ1-1, with TRBD1 as a possible D gene (5 bases). This CDR3 region has 15 residues. V was trimmed by 10 bases and J by 11 bases, leaving 29 bases between them. CDR1 is ENHRY and CDR2 is SYGVKD in the germline V gene. CDR3: CASTQRGVIEVRAFF. The CDR3 region has the DNA TGTGCCAGCACCCAAAGGGGCGTAATCGAGGTACGGGCTTTCTTT.

V is TRBV19 and J is TRBJ1-5; maybe TRBD1 (5 bases). Looked up from germline, CDR1 is LNHDA and CDR2 is SQIVND (reference sequence). The CDR3 is 18 residues long. V lost 7 bases and J 0 bases, leaving 22 bases between the germline ends. The CDR3 DNA sequence: TGTGCCAGTACGAAGTATGGGAGTTGGGGCAATAGCAATCAGCCCCAGCATTTT. Its translation is CASTKYGSWGNSNQPQHF.

This clonotype was seen many times. The rearrangement joins TRBV10-3 to TRBJ1-2; TRBD1 agrees at 9 bases. Looked up from germline, CDR1 is ENHRY and CDR2 is SYGVKD. This CDR3 region has 16 residues. Trimming took 7 bases from V and 8 from J; bases not matched to a gene: 17. CDR3 sequence: CAITVNPTGGEGGYTF. The CDR3 DNA reads as TGTGCCATCACTGTGAATCCGACAGGGGGTGAGGGAGGCTACACCTTC.

This clonotype was found many times. CDR3 sequence (DNA): TGTGCCAGCAGTGACTATCCAGGAGTGAACACTGAAGCTTTCTTT. Protein sequence: CASSDYPGVNTEAFF. This sequence joins TRBV2 and TRBJ1-1; D is undetermined. The CDR3 contains 15 residues. Deletions cut 3 bases from V and 0 bases from J, with 11 bases between. Germline assignment: CDR1 SNHLY and CDR2 FYNNEI.

Points on this clonotype: One end of the junction fails to match germline, which may point to a read error. J is TRBJ2-5 and V is TRBV12-3 or TRBV12-4; D not certain. The CDR3 sequence is 12 residues long. The CDR3: CASSPSVRTQDF. For the CDR3, the DNA is TGTGCCAGCAGTCCGAGCGTCCGGACCCAGGACTTC.

The table lists this clonotype with many counts. This sequence joins TRBV29-1 and TRBJ2-2; 11 nucleotides match TRBD2. Trimming cost V 4 bases and J 4 bases; bases outside gene matches: 2. The CDR3 covers 14 residues. Germline V gene sequence: CDR1 SQVTM, CDR2 ANQGSEA. The CDR3 protein is CSVGLAGGTGELFF. The CDR3 DNA reads as TGCAGCGTTGGGCTAGCGGGAGGCACCGGGGAGCTGTTTTTT.

V is TRBV9 and J is TRBJ1-4; tentative D call: TRBD1 (5 bases). The CDR3 totals 16 residues. Germline CDR1 reads SGDLS; CDR2 reads YYNGEE. Trimming removed 4 bases at V and 8 bases at J, with 21 bases between. The CDR3 region is CASSPLPGRLQEKLFF. CDR3 DNA sequence: TGTGCCAGCAGCCCCCTCCCGGGACGCCTTCAAGAAAAACTGTTTTTT.

In its sample, this clonotype was seen once. The chain recombines TRBV7-2 with TRBJ2-6, with TRBD1 identical over 8 bases. The J segment lost 1 base and the V segment lost 4 bases, leaving 3 bases of the junction unmatched. The CDR3 runs to 16 residues. Germline V CDR1 and CDR2: SGHTA, FQGNSA. The CDR3 DNA reads TGTGCCAGCAGCTGGACAGGGCTATCTGGGGCCAACGTCCTGACTTTC. This translates into CASSWTGLSGANVLTF.

The rearrangement joins TRBV19 to TRBJ1-5; D is unclear. V was clipped by 10 bases and J by 0 bases, with 16 bases between them. CDR3 size: 15 residues. Looked up from germline, CDR1 is LNHDA and CDR2 is SQIVND (reference sequence). CDR3 region: CATLADTNSNQPQHF. DNA for the CDR3: TGTGCCACCCTGGCGGATACTAATAGCAATCAGCCCCAGCATTTT.

This clonotype was detected once. One end of the junction does not line up with germline, which may come from a read error. The V gene is TRBV15, the J gene TRBJ2-7, with 8 nucleotides matching TRBD2. Germline CDR1 and CDR2: LNHNV and YYDKDF (reference sequence). This CDR3 contains 16 residues. The CDR3 loop is CASSLGSSGPTYEQYF. The CDR3 DNA follows: TGTGCCAGCAGCTTAGGCTCTAGCGGGCCCACCTACGAGCAGTACTTC.

V is TRBV7-8 and J is TRBJ2-2; TRBD1 is a possible D gene (6 bases). Looked up from germline, CDR1 is SGHVS and CDR2 is FQNEAQ. This CDR3 contains 14 residues. V lost 5 bases and J lost 2, with 9 bases in between. Here the CDR3 DNA reads TGTGCCAGCAGCAAAGGGGGTAACACCGGGGAGCTGTTTTTT. Amino acid sequence: CASSKGGNTGELFF.

CDR3 nucleotide sequence: TGTGCCAGCAGCCAAGATCGCCAGGGGCCTAATGAAAAACTGTTTTTT. Residues: CASSQDRQGPNEKLFF. V usage is TRBV4-2 and J usage is TRBJ1-4, with D possibly TRBD1 on 6 matching bases. V gave up 0 bases and J gave up 3 bases, with 11 bases separating them. Per germline, CDR1 LGHNA and CDR2 YNFKEQ. This CDR3 region has 16 residues.